The 10 T cell receptor beta chains below all came from one sample that was sequenced in a study of shared clonotypes between healthy human individuals. TCRdb's copy holds only in-frame clones and misses some; the assay was immunoSEQ multiplex PCR. The sample includes 2 million to 2.5 million clones, 80% to 95% of them seen just once. Sequenced material: naive CD4+ T cells from PBMCs. Subset meaning: CD45RA+ positively selected. The receptors were gathered from a man between 18 and 29 years old in good health. Some clones in this sample may be carry-over from other donors' samples.

This sequence joins TRBV28 and TRBJ2-7; 8 bases fit TRBD1. The CDR3 is made up of 16 amino acids. The J segment lost 3 bases and the V segment lost 5 bases, leaving 12 bases of the junction unmatched. Germline V gives CDR1 MDHEN, CDR2 SYDVKM. CDR3 DNA sequence: TGTGCCAGCAGTACGCCAGGGGGCGCCTTACGCTACGAGCAGTACTTC. This sequence encodes CASSTPGGALRYEQYF. Combining the CDR3 with reference TRBV28 and TRBJ2-7 gives the whole variable domain DVKVTQSSRYLVKRTGEKVFLECVQDMDHENMFWYRQDPGLGLRLIYFSYDVKMKEKGDIPEGYSVSREKKERFSLILESASTNQTSMYLCASSTPGGALRYEQYFGPGTRLTVT.

The genes are TRBV28 and TRBJ2-7, with D perhaps matching TRBD2 (5 bases). Germline V CDR1 and CDR2: MDHEN, SYDVKM. Deletions cut 4 bases from V and 4 bases from J, with 23 bases between. CDR3 size: 17 residues. The chain's CDR3 is CASSSLPFGGHLYEQYF. CDR3 coding DNA: TGTGCCAGCAGTTCCCTCCCCTTTGGCGGGCACCTTTACGAGCAGTACTTC. Full variable domain (remainder filled in from reference TRBV28 and TRBJ2-7): DVKVTQSSRYLVKRTGEKVFLECVQDMDHENMFWYRQDPGLGLRLIYFSYDVKMKEKGDIPEGYSVSREKKERFSLILESASTNQTSMYLCASSSLPFGGHLYEQYFGPGTRLTVT.

The genes are TRBV6-1 and TRBJ1-2; 7 positions agree with TRBD1. CDR3 length: 13 amino acids. Unmatched junction bases numbered 10, after V lost 6 bases and J lost 9 bases. Germline values: CDR1 MNHNS, CDR2 SASEGT. This chain's CDR3 is CASSERDRASYTF. In DNA, the CDR3 is TGTGCCAGCAGCGAAAGGGACAGAGCAAGCTACACCTTC.

The CDR3 loop reads CASTQGRAGRNEQYF. Written as DNA, the CDR3 is TGTGCCAGCACCCAGGGGCGGGCAGGGCGCAACGAGCAGTACTTC. This sequence joins TRBV28 and TRBJ2-7, with D possibly being TRBD1 (6 bases). The CDR3 contains 15 residues. Germline V gives CDR1 MDHEN, CDR2 SYDVKM. Trimming took off 7 bases at V and 5 bases at J, with 21 bases between the two ends.

The V and J genes are TRBV5-5 and TRBJ2-7; D is perhaps TRBD1 or TRBD2 (5 bases each). Trimming cost V 4 bases and J 2 bases, with 19 bases left between them. Germline V CDR1 and CDR2: SGHKS, YYEKEE (reference sequence). CDR3 length: 16 amino acids. The CDR3 protein is CASSHAGTEMAYEQYF. The CDR3 DNA sequence: TGTGCCAGCAGCCATGCCGGGACCGAAATGGCCTACGAGCAGTACTTC.

This clone has more than one count but fewer than ten. The chain combines TRBV6-6 with TRBJ1-1; D is unresolved. The germline CDR1 and CDR2 sequences are MNHNY and SVGAGI (reference sequence). This CDR3 has 12 amino acids. V lost 6 bases, J lost 0 bases, and 5 bases lay in between. As DNA, the CDR3 is TGTGCCAGCAGACGGATGAACACTGAAGCTTTCTTT. Amino acid sequence: CASRRMNTEAFF.

This rearrangement joins TRBV10-3 to TRBJ2-7; no reliable D call. The CDR3 length is 12 residues. Germline values: CDR1 ENHRY, CDR2 SYGVKD. Trimming stripped 4 bases from V and 5 bases from J, with 9 bases between. Here the CDR3 reads CAISGYDDEQYF. CDR3 DNA sequence: TGTGCCATCAGTGGATACGATGACGAGCAGTACTTC.

This chain links TRBV5-8 with TRBJ2-2; unclear D gene. The germline gives CDR1 SGHTS, CDR2 YDEGEE. The CDR3 spans 20 residues. V gave up 1 base and J gave up 2 bases, with 24 bases separating them. The CDR3 DNA reads as TGTGCCAGCAGCTTGAAAAGGCTTCGTCCCACCGGACCTAACACCGGGGAGCTGTTTTTT. Amino acids: CASSLKRLRPTGPNTGELFF. The whole variable domain, filled in from reference TRBV5-8 and TRBJ2-2, reads EAGVTQSPTHLIKTRGQQATLRCSPISGHTSVYWYQQALGLGLQFLLWYDEGEERNRGNFPPRFSGRQFPNYSSELNVNALELEDSALYLCASSLKRLRPTGPNTGELFFGEGSRLTVL.

The chain employs TRBV27 and TRBJ2-2; 11 bases are a match to TRBD2. The germline CDR1 and CDR2 sequences are MNHEY and SMNVEV (reference sequence). V trimming: 1 base; J trimming: 0 bases; junction bases outside the gene matches: 7. This CDR3 has 19 amino acids. For the CDR3, the DNA is TGTGCCAGCAGTTTATTGCTAGCGGGAGGCTACGCGAACACCGGGGAGCTGTTTTTT. Amino acids: CASSLLLAGGYANTGELFF.

The gene calls are TRBV28 and TRBJ1-2; D gene ambiguous. The CDR3 is 14 residues long. V was trimmed by 1 base and J by 8 bases, leaving 14 bases between them. The germline V gene has CDR1 MDHEN and CDR2 SYDVKM. The CDR3 DNA sequence: TGTGCCAGCAGTTTATCGGTTGGGGAGGAGGGCTACACCTTC. This gives the protein CASSLSVGEEGYTF.